These T cell receptor beta chains were read from a single sample in a study of CD4 and CD8 cells across lung adenocarcinoma regions. TCRdb reanalysed the PCR reads using MiXCR and keeps one entry per CDR3 protein. The repertoire consists of some 4,000 distinct CDR3 sequences, with 55% to 70% occurring once and the leading ten covering roughly 20%. The source material was CD4+ T cells from the margin of a lung tumor. The receptors here all came from a male donor with lung adenocarcinoma. The CD4 and CD8 labels of this study may be unreliable. The CDR3 runs from the conserved cysteine through the conserved F or W. A D gene is named only where the DNA matches it firmly. Rows give clone size only sometimes, using once, few, many, or a class for an expanded clone.

>.|TRBV27|TRBJ2-3|.
CASSLGCDKDTQYF
TGTGCCAGCAGTCTGGGGTGTGACAAAGATACGCAGTATTTC
>.|TRBV6-1|TRBJ2-2|few
CASSVVAGGELFF
TGTGCCAGCAGTGTTGTGGCAGGGGGGGAGCTGTTTTTT
>TRBD2|TRBV12-3/TRBV12-4|TRBJ2-5|few
CASSLGQGVLAGEGEQETQYF
TGTGCCAGCAGTTTAGGGCAGGGGGTTCTAGCGGGAGAGGGGGAGCAAGAGACCCAGTACTTC
>.|TRBV6-1|TRBJ2-5|.
CASSEIPTGGGKTQYF
TGTGCCAGCAGTGAAATCCCGACAGGTGGGGGAAAGACCCAGTACTTC
>TRBD2|TRBV7-2|TRBJ2-1|medium-sized
CASSLGSGGEGLYNEQFF
TGTGCCAGCAGCTTAGGGTCGGGGGGGGAGGGCCTGTACAATGAGCAGTTCTTC
>TRBD2|TRBV7-6|TRBJ2-3|few
CASRDGLAGVTDTQYF
TGTGCCAGCAGGGACGGACTAGCGGGCGTCACAGATACGCAGTATTTT
>TRBD1|TRBV6-1|TRBJ2-5|.
CASSGTGVLEQYF
TGTGCCAGCTCCGGGACAGGGGTCTTAGAGCAGTACTTC
>.|TRBV12-3/TRBV12-4|TRBJ2-1|.
CASNRGAFNEQFF
TGTGCCAGCAACCGGGGCGCTTTCAATGAGCAGTTCTTC
>.|TRBV5-1|TRBJ2-1|.
CASSWSVDLAYNEQFF
TGCGCCAGCAGCTGGTCCGTGGACCTCGCCTACAATGAGCAGTTCTTC
>.|TRBV6-1|TRBJ2-4|.
CASSDASVLAKNIQYF
TGTGCCAGCAGTGATGCGTCTGTTTTAGCCAAAAACATTCAGTACTTC
>TRBD2|TRBV3-1|TRBJ2-3|.
CASSPSTSGGGGDTQYF
TGTGCCAGCAGCCCGAGTACTAGCGGAGGAGGAGGAGATACGCAGTATTTT
>TRBD2|TRBV7-9|TRBJ2-3|.
CASSPGLATTQYF
TGTGCCAGCAGCCCGGGACTAGCAACTACGCAGTATTTT
>TRBD2|TRBV6-1|TRBJ2-1|.
CASSEYMGTSYNEQFF
TGTGCCAGCAGTGAATATATGGGGACTAGCTACAATGAGCAGTTCTTT
>.|TRBV6-1|TRBJ1-5|.
CASSENPGYQPQHF
TGTGCCAGCAGTGAAAATCCGGGCTATCAGCCCCAGCATTTT
>TRBD1|TRBV6-1|TRBJ1-1|.
CATRNRGPNTEAFF
TGTGCCACCAGGAACAGGGGTCCGAACACTGAAGCTTTCTTT
>.|TRBV6-1|TRBJ2-7|large
CASGLAYEQYF
TGTGCCAGCGGCTTAGCCTACGAGCAGTACTTC
>TRBD1|TRBV4-1|TRBJ2-6|.
CASSQVTGVVSGANVLTF
TGCGCCAGCAGCCAAGTGACAGGGGTGGTCTCTGGGGCCAACGTCCTGACTTTC
>TRBD1|TRBV6-1|TRBJ2-6|.
CASRQGNSGANVLTF
TGTGCCAGCAGACAGGGGAACTCTGGGGCCAACGTCCTGACTTTC
>TRBD1|TRBV6-1|TRBJ2-2|.
CASRGTGSRTGELFF
TGTGCCAGCAGGGGGACAGGGAGTAGGACCGGGGAGCTGTTTTTT
>.|TRBV11-3|TRBJ2-1|.
CASRATYNEQFF
TGTGCCAGCAGAGCTACCTACAATGAGCAGTTCTTC
>.|TRBV6-5|TRBJ2-1|few
CASSYAQTNEQFF
TGTGCCAGCAGTTACGCTCAGACCAATGAGCAGTTCTTC
>TRBD2|TRBV6-1|TRBJ2-1|.
CASSVSSGRHNEQFF
TGTGCCAGCAGTGTTTCTAGCGGGAGACACAATGAGCAGTTCTTC
>TRBD2|TRBV6-5|TRBJ2-7|.
CASSVLGTSGSVTYEQYF
TGTGCCAGCAGTGTCCTCGGTACTAGCGGGAGCGTTACCTACGAGCAGTACTTC
>TRBD2|TRBV6-1|TRBJ2-3|.
CASKREMGTDTQYF
TGTGCCAGTAAGCGGGAGATGGGCACAGATACGCAGTATTTT
>.|TRBV6-5|TRBJ1-6|.
CASSYQDGFVAPLHF
TGTGCCAGCAGTTACCAAGACGGGTTTGTGGCACCCCTCCACTTT
>TRBD1|TRBV12-3/TRBV12-4|TRBJ1-2|.
CASSLGEGATYGYTF
TGTGCCAGCAGCCTCGGGGAGGGGGCGACCTATGGCTACACCTTC
>.|TRBV6-2/TRBV6-3|TRBJ1-1|.
CASSYEENTEAFF
TGTGCCAGCAGTTACGAGGAGAACACTGAAGCTTTCTTT
>.|TRBV12-3/TRBV12-4|TRBJ1-1|few
CASSLDGRFTEAFF
TGTGCCAGCAGTCTGGACGGGAGGTTCACTGAAGCTTTCTTT
>.|TRBV6-5|TRBJ2-1|large
CASSYWQYNEQFF
TGTGCCAGCAGTTATTGGCAATACAATGAGCAGTTCTTC
>.|TRBV6-1|TRBJ1-1|large
CASSRGFDTEAFF
TGTGCCAGCAGCCGCGGGTTTGACACTGAAGCTTTCTTT
>.|TRBV6-1|TRBJ2-1|.
CASMRGATYNEQFF
TGTGCCAGCATGAGGGGAGCCACCTACAATGAGCAGTTCTTC
>TRBD2|TRBV6-1|TRBJ2-5|.
CASRVAGGRETQYF
TGTGCCAGCAGGGTAGCGGGGGGACGAGAGACCCAGTACTTC
>.|TRBV12-3/TRBV12-4|TRBJ2-7|.
CASRNFPTYEQYF
TGTGCCAGCAGAAACTTCCCCACCTACGAGCAGTACTTC
>.|TRBV10-2|TRBJ2-1|.
CASSNFVNEQFF
TGCGCCAGCAGTAACTTTGTCAATGAGCAGTTCTTC
>TRBD1|TRBV6-1|TRBJ2-1|.
CASRRDRGNNDEQFF
TGTGCCAGCAGACGGGACAGGGGCAATAACGATGAGCAGTTTTTC
>.|TRBV6-1|TRBJ2-5|few
CASSASGYYQETQYF
TGTGCCAGCAGTGCATCCGGATACTACCAAGAGACCCAGTACTTC
>TRBD1|TRBV12-3/TRBV12-4|TRBJ2-3|.
CASSRHGQDTDTQYF
TGTGCCAGCAGCCGACACGGACAGGACACAGATACGCAGTATTTT
>TRBD2|TRBV12-3/TRBV12-4|TRBJ2-1|.
CASSRLAGGPHNEQFF
TGTGCCAGCAGCCGACTAGCGGGAGGGCCACACAATGAGCAGTTCTTC
>.|TRBV6-1|TRBJ2-3|.
CASSDRVASSTDTQYF
TGTGCCAGCAGTGATCGGGTTGCCTCTAGCACAGATACGCAGTATTTT
>.|TRBV6-5|TRBJ2-3|.
CASTLTPGSTDTQYF
TGTGCCAGCACTTTGACCCCCGGGAGCACAGATACGCAGTATTTT